Shown below are 8 T cell receptor beta chains from a single sample sequenced in a study of control samples from healthy donors and cancer patients. Here immunoSEQ multiplex PCR was the method, and the copy in TCRdb shows in-frame clones only, minus some. The table has about 83,000 clones, 90% to 95% seen once. Sequenced material: blood. Receptor source: a man aged 45 to 65 in good health.

DNA of the CDR3: TGTGCCAGCTCACCTAGATGGGGTTCGGGGAACACTGAAGCTTTCTTT. Its translation is CASSPRWGSGNTEAFF. The chain has TRBV18 and TRBJ1-1; D is ambiguous. The length of the CDR3 is 16 residues. Trimming pared 3 bases from V and 1 base from J, leaving 15 bases between. CDR1 and CDR2 (germline): KGHSH, LQKENI. Using reference TRBV18 and TRBJ1-1 for the parts outside the CDR3, the full variable domain is NAGVMQNPRHLVRRRGQEARLRCSPMKGHSHVYWYRQLPEEGLKFMVYLQKENIIDESGMPKERFSAEFPKEGPSILRIQQVVRGDSAAYFCASSPRWGSGNTEAFFGQGTRLTVV.

The CDR3 DNA reads TGTGCCACCTCCCTGGGAGGTAGCAATCAGCCCCAGCATTTT. Translating it yields CATSLGGSNQPQHF. V gene TRBV24-1 combines with J gene TRBJ1-5; D gene uncertain. The CDR3 contains 14 residues. V shed 9 bases and J shed 0 bases, with 11 bases lying between them. The germline gives CDR1 KGHDR, CDR2 SFDVKD.

This clone has just a few counts. This chain joins TRBV14 and TRBJ1-2; no definite D call. Germline V gene sequence: CDR1 SGHDN, CDR2 FVKESK. Between the trimmed V and J ends, which lost 6 bases and 5 bases, there was a span of 19 bases. This CDR3 spans 15 amino acids. The CDR3 sequence: CASSQLGGELYGYTF. The CDR3 DNA reads TGTGCCAGCAGTCAATTGGGAGGAGAATTATATGGCTACACCTTC.

This clone was observed once. The chain joins TRBV7-9 to TRBJ1-2; no clear D gene. In germline, CDR1 is SEHNR, CDR2 FQNEAQ (reference sequence). Trimming removed 1 base from V and 5 bases from J, with 5 bases in between. This CDR3 is built from 12 residues. CDR3 DNA: TGTGCCAGCAGCTTAGGGGATTATGGCTACACCTTC. It specifies CASSLGDYGYTF. Full variable domain (rest looked up from reference TRBV7-9 and TRBJ1-2): DTGVSQNPRHKITKRGQNVTFRCDPISEHNRLYWYRQTLGQGPEFLTYFQNEAQLEKSRLLSDRFSAERPKGSFSTLEIQRTEQGDSAMYLCASSLGDYGYTFGSGTRLTVV.

The J gene is TRBJ2-2, the V gene TRBV29-1; D unclear. This CDR3 has 11 residues. The germline V gene encodes CDR1 SQVTM and CDR2 ANQGSEA. The V and J ends lost 1 base and 6 bases respectively, with 3 bases between them. CDR3 residues: CSVEGAGELFF. The CDR3 DNA is TGCAGCGTTGAAGGGGCCGGGGAGCTGTTTTTT.

J is TRBJ1-5 and V is TRBV5-6; D is ambiguous. The germline V gene encodes CDR1 SGHDT and CDR2 YYEEEE. Trimming cost V 0 bases and J 10 bases, with 8 bases left between them. CDR3 length: 12 amino acids. CDR3 nucleotide sequence: TGTGCCAGCAGCTTGGTGGGGATACCCCAGCATTTT. Translating it yields CASSLVGIPQHF.

CDR3 in DNA: TGTGCCAGCAGCTTAGTGGGGGATAGCAATCAGCCCCAGCATTTT. This encodes CASSLVGDSNQPQHF. This chain links TRBV7-2 with TRBJ1-5; D perhaps matches TRBD1 (5 bases). CDR3 size: 15 residues. Trimming stripped 1 base from V and 0 bases from J, with 7 bases between. Germline loops: CDR1 SGHTA, CDR2 FQGNSA. The whole variable domain, remainder taken from reference TRBV7-2 and TRBJ1-5, is GAGVSQSPSNKVTEKGKDVELRCDPISGHTALYWYRQSLGQGLEFLIYFQGNSAPDKSGLPSDRFSAERTGGSVSTLTIQRTQQEDSAVYLCASSLVGDSNQPQHFGDGTRLSIL.

V gene TRBV5-6 combines with J gene TRBJ1-1, with unresolved D. CDR1 is SGHDT, CDR2 YYEEEE, per germline. Trimming took off 0 bases at V and 5 bases at J, with 5 bases between the two ends. The CDR3 is made up of 12 amino acids. The CDR3 here is CASSLVGTEAFF. DNA of the CDR3: TGTGCCAGCAGCTTGGTGGGTACTGAAGCTTTCTTT. Drawing the rest from reference TRBV5-6 and TRBJ1-1, the complete variable domain is DAGVTQSPTHLIKTRGQQVTLRCSPKSGHDTVSWYQQALGQGPQFIFQYYEEEERQRGNFPDRFSGHQFPNYSSELNVNALLLGDSALYLCASSLVGTEAFFGQGTRLTVV.